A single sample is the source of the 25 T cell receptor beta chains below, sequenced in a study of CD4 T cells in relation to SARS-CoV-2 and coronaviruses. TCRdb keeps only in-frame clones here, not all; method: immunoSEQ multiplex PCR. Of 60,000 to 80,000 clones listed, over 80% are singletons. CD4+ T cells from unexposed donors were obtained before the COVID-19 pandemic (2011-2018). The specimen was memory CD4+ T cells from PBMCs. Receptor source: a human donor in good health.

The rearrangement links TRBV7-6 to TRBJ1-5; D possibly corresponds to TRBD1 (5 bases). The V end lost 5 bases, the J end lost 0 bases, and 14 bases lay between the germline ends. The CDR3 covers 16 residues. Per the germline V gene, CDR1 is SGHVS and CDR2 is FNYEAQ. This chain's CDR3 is CASSPSGLYSNQPQHF. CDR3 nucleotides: TGTGCCAGCAGCCCCTCGGGGCTTTATAGCAATCAGCCCCAGCATTTT.

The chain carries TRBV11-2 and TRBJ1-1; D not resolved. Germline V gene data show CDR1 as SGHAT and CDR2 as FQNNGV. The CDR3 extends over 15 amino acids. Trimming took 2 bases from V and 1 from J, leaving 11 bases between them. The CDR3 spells CASSLRLGRNTEAFF. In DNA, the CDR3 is TGTGCCAGCAGCTTACGTTTAGGTCGGAACACTGAAGCTTTCTTT.

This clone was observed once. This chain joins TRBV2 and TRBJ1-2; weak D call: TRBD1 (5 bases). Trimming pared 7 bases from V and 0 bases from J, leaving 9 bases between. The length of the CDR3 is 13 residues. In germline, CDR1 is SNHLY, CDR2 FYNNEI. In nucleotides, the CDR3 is TGTGCCAGCAAGGAGGGGACTAACTATGGCTACACCTTC. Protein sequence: CASKEGTNYGYTF.

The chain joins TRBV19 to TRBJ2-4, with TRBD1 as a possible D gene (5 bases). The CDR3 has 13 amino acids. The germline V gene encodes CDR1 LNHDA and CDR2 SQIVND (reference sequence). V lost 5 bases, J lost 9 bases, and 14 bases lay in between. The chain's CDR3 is CASSVRVVTIQYF. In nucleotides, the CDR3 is TGTGCCAGTAGTGTCAGGGTTGTTACCATTCAGTACTTC.

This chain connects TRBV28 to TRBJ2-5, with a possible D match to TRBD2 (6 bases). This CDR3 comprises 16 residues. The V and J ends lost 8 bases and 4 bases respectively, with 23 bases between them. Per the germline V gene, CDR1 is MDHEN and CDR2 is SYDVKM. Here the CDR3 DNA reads TGTGCCAGCCGCCCCTCGGAGGGGACCAACGCAGAGACCCAGTACTTC. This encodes CASRPSEGTNAETQYF.

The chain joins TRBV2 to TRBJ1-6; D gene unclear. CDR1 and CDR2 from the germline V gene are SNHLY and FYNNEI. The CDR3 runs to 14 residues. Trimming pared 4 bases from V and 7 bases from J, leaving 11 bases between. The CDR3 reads CASSGAAGNSPLHF. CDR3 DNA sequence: TGTGCCAGCAGTGGGGCAGCGGGGAATTCACCCCTCCACTTT.

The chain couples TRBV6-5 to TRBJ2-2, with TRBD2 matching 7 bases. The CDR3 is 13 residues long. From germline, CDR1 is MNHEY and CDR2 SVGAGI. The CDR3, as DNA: TGTGTCGCCGGAGGGAGGGCCGCCGGGGAGCTGTTTTTT. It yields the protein CVAGGRAAGELFF.

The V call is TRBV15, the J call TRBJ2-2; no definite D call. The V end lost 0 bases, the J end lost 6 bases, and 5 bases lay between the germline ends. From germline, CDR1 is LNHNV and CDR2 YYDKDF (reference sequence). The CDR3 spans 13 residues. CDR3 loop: CATSRDPAGELFF. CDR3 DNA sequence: TGTGCCACCAGCAGAGATCCAGCCGGGGAGCTGTTTTTT. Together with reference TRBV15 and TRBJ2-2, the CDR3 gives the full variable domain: DAMVIQNPRYQVTQFGKPVTLSCSQTLNHNVMYWYQQKSSQAPKLLFHYYDKDFNNEADTPDNFQSRRPNTSFCFLDIRSPGLGDTAMYLCATSRDPAGELFFGEGSRLTVL.

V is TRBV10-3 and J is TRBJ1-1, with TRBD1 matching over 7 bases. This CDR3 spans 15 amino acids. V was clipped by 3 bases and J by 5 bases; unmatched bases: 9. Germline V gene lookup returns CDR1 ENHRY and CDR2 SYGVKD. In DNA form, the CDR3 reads TGTGCCATCAGTGATGAGGCACAGGGGAAAACTGAAGCTTTCTTT. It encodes CAISDEAQGKTEAFF.

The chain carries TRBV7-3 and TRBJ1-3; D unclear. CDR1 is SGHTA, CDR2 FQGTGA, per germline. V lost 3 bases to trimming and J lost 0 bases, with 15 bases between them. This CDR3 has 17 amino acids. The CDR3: CASSLGQGPGSGNTIYF. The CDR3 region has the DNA TGTGCCAGCAGCTTGGGCCAAGGACCGGGCTCTGGAAACACCATATATTTT.

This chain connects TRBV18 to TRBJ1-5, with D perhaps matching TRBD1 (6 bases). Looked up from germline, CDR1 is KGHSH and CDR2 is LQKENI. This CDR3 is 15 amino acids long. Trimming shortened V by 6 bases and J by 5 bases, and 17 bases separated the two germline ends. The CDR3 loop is CASSITGSSDQPQHF. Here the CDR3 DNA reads TGTGCCAGCTCGATTACAGGGTCGAGCGATCAGCCCCAGCATTTT.

The CDR3 sequence: CASSPSQYEQYF. The DNA for the CDR3 is TGTGCCAGCTCACCATCTCAGTACGAGCAGTACTTC. The V gene is TRBV18, the J gene TRBJ2-7; D gene ambiguous. Between the trimmed V and J ends, which lost 2 bases and 4 bases, there was a span of 6 bases. CDR1 KGHSH and CDR2 LQKENI come from the germline V gene. The CDR3 consists of 12 residues.

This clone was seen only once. In DNA form, the CDR3 reads TGTGCCAGAGACGCGACAGGGGCTTACGGTTCACCCCTCCACTTT. Protein: CARDATGAYGSPLHF. J is TRBJ1-6 and V is TRBV5-6, with 8 bases fitting TRBD1. This CDR3 spans 15 amino acids. CDR1 and CDR2 (germline): SGHDT, YYEEEE. Trimming removed 8 bases from V and 9 bases from J; junction bases left unmatched: 13.

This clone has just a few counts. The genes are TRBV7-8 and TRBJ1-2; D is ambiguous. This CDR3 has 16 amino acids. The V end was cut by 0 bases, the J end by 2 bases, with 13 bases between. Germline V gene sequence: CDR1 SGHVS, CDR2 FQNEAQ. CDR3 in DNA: TGTGCCAGCAGCTTAGCGATTCAACATCTGAACTATGGCTACACCTTC. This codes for CASSLAIQHLNYGYTF. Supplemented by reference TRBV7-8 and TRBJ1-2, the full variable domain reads GAGVSQSPRYKVAKRGQDVALRCDPISGHVSLFWYQQALGQGPEFLTYFQNEAQLDKSGLPSDRFFAERPEGSVSTLKIQRTQQEDSAVYLCASSLAIQHLNYGYTFGSGTRLTVV.

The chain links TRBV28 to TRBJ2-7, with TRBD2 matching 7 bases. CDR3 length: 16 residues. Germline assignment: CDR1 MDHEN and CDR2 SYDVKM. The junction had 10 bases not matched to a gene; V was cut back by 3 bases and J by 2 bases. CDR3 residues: CASSLGGGSSPYEQYF. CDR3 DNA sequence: TGTGCCAGCAGTTTGGGGGGAGGGAGCTCTCCCTACGAGCAGTACTTC. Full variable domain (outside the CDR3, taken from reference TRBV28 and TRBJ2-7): DVKVTQSSRYLVKRTGEKVFLECVQDMDHENMFWYRQDPGLGLRLIYFSYDVKMKEKGDIPEGYSVSREKKERFSLILESASTNQTSMYLCASSLGGGSSPYEQYFGPGTRLTVT.

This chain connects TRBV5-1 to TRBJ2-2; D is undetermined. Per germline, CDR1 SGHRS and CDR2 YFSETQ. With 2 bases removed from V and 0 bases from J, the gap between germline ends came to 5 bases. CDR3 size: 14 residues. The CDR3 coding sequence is TGCGCCAGCAGCTTTGATCCGAACACCGGGGAGCTGTTTTTT. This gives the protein CASSFDPNTGELFF.

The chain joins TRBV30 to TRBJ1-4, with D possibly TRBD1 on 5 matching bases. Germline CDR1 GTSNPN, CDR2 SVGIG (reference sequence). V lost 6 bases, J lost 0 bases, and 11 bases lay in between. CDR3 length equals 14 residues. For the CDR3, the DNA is TGTGCCTGTCGAGACAGTGCAACTAATGAAAAACTGTTTTTT. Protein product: CACRDSATNEKLFF.

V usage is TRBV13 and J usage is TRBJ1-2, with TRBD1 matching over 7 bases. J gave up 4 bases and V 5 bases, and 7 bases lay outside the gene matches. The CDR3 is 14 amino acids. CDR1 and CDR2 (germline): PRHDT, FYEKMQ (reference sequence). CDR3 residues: CASSPTGVRYGYTF. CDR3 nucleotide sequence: TGTGCCAGCAGCCCTACAGGGGTTCGCTATGGCTACACCTTC.

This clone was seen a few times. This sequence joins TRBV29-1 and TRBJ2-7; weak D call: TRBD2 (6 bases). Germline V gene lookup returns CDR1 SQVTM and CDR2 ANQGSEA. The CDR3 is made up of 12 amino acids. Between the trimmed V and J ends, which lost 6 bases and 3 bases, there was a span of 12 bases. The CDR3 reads CSVGMGGYEQYF. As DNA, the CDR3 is TGCAGCGTAGGGATGGGGGGCTACGAGCAGTACTTC.

CDR3 amino acids: CASSLSTTNEQFF. CDR3 nucleotide sequence: TGTGCCAGCAGCTTAAGTACCACCAATGAGCAGTTCTTC. The genes are TRBV7-3 and TRBJ2-1; no reliable D call. V was clipped by 1 base and J by 6 bases, with 7 bases between them. The germline V gene encodes CDR1 SGHTA and CDR2 FQGTGA. The CDR3 runs to 13 residues.

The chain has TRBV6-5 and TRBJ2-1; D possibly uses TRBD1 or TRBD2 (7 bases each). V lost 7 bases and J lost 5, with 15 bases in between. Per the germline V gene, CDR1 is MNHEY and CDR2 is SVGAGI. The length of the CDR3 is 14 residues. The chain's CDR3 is CASIFSGGDNEQFF. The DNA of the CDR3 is TGTGCCAGCATCTTCTCAGGGGGGGACAATGAGCAGTTCTTC.

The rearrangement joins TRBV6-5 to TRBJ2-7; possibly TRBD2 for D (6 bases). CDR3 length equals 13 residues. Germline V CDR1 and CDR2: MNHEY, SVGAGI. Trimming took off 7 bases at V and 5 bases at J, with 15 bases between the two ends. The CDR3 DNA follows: TGTGCCAGCAAATTTCCGGGAGAGGACGAGCAGTACTTC. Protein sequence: CASKFPGEDEQYF.

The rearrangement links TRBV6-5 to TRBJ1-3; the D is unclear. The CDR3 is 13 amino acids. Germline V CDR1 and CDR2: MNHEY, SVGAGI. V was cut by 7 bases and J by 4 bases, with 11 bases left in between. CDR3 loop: CASKAGVGNTIYF. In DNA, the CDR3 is TGTGCCAGCAAGGCCGGGGTGGGAAACACCATATATTTT.

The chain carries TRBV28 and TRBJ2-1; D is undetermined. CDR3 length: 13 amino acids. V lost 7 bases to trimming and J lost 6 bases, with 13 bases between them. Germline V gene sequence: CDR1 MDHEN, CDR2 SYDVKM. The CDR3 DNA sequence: TGTGCCAGCACCTCTCTAGGTTCCAATGAGCAGTTCTTC. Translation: CASTSLGSNEQFF.

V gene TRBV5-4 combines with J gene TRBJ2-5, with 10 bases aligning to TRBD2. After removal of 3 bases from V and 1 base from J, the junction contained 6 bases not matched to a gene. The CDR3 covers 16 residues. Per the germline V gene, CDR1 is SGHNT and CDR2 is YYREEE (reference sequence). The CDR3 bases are TGTGCCAGCAGCTCGTACCCTAGCGGGAGCCAAGAGACCCAGTACTTC. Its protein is CASSSYPSGSQETQYF.